This T cell receptor (beta chain) was captured by sequencing in a study of T cells after yellow fever vaccination. Each CDR3 protein gets one entry after TCRdb re-called the 5' RACE reads with MiXCR. The table lists around 300,000 distinct CDR3 sequences, roughly 4% of them singletons, with 20% to 25% in the top ten. Looked up from germline, CDR1 is MGHRA and CDR2 is YSYEKL. The CDR3 runs to 16 residues. V was pared by 1 base and J by 2 bases, with 13 bases between. Only a few counts were recorded for this clonotype. The specimen was PBMCs, collected 5 days after the yellow fever booster vaccination. V usage is TRBV4-1 and J usage is TRBJ2-3, with D unresolved. This receptor was identified in a man aged 18 to 35 who received the YFV17D yellow fever vaccine. CDR3 sequence (DNA): TGCGCCAGCAGCCAAGGGCACGGAACACTCACAGATACGCAGTATTTT. Protein: CASSQGHGTLTDTQYF.